Detailed here is one T cell receptor beta chain. The sample comes from a study of T cell responses to AZD1222 COVID-19 vaccine. Germline CDR1 MGHDK, CDR2 SYGVNS. CDR3 length: 15 residues. V gave up 6 bases and J gave up 3 bases; unmatched junction bases: 9. Method: immunoSEQ multiplex PCR; TCRdb's copy keeps in-frame clones and lacks some. The sample consists of some 180,000 clones, roughly 89% of them appearing once. The chain links TRBV25-1 to TRBJ2-7; 9 nucleotides align to TRBD1. The sequenced sample was peripheral blood, obtained 28 days after the second AZD1222 dose. The clonotype originates from an adult who received the AZD1222 COVID-19 vaccine. CDR3 amino acids: CASSRRGQGFYEQYF. The CDR3 nucleotides are TGTGCCAGCAGCCGCCGAGGACAGGGGTTCTACGAGCAGTACTTC.